This T cell receptor beta chain is drawn from a study of T cell changes during pregnancy in multiple sclerosis. Sequenced by immunoSEQ multiplex PCR; TCRdb stores in-frame clones only, minus some. This table has around 110,000 clones, more than 85% appearing once. Per germline, CDR1 SEHNR and CDR2 FQNEAQ (reference sequence). The CDR3 covers 13 residues. J was trimmed by 4 bases and V by 6 bases; bases with no gene match: 3. The specimen comprised peripheral blood, sampled in the third trimester of pregnancy. This TCR derives from a female donor with multiple sclerosis, enrolled in a pregnancy study. The V call is TRBV7-9, the J call TRBJ1-1; TRBD1 matches at 9 bases. CDR3 in DNA: TGTGCCAGCAGGGGACAGGGAGCCACTGAAGCTTTCTTT. This gives the protein CASRGQGATEAFF.